What follows is one TCR beta chain and its context. The antigen remains unidentified. Per donor there was one draw, yielding a blood sample of roughly 2.7 ml. These data belong to a study of monozygotic twins with inflammatory bowel disease. The CDR3 loop spans 12 amino acids. CDR1 is SGHTA and CDR2 is FQGNSA in the germline V gene. Molecular identifiers with 6-nucleotide sample barcodes were added during cDNA synthesis via template switching. The cDNA of both the TCRalpha and TCRbeta chains was subjected to two nested PCRs of approximately 16 and 9 cycles. One entry per CDR3 protein, without DNA, is what TCRdb gives after re-calling the 5' RACE reads. This repertoire includes 310,000 or so distinct CDR3 sequences. Regarding the study as a whole: Results did not support any single strong IBD-associated signal or clonotype.

The chain couples TRBV7-2 to TRBJ2-7; TCRdb outputs TRBD2, but without DNA this stays unchecked. The specimen sequenced was blood. The TCR comes from a human donor with ulcerative colitis or Crohn's disease, or a healthy co-twin of an affected twin (not recorded which). CDR3 protein: CATGGLPYEQYF.